The sequence of this T cell receptor (beta chain) was determined in a study of PD-1 blockade in classical Hodgkin lymphoma (dated by TCRdb to 2020 to 2022). A note on the overall study: Nivolumab dosing was 3 mg/kg intravenously every 2 weeks, continuing until either disease progression or unacceptable toxicity. To define a peripheral blood immune signature of response to PD-1 blockade in classical Hodgkin lymphoma, the study combined TCR beta sequencing with CyTOF.

Worth noting for this clone: What this receptor recognizes is not known. Per-base quality was not reported, and no clone a single base away is much larger than it.

The Qiagen DNeasy kit was used to extract genomic DNA both from unsorted PBMCs and from the negatively selected CD4+ and CD8+ fractions. Using primers that anneal to V and J segments, immunoSEQ multiplex PCR amplified the TCR beta CDR3 regions. A synthetic immune receptor repertoire was used to minimize amplification bias, and any residual bias was removed computationally once sequencing was done. In the source study's methods: Custom Python scripts were used to quantify repertoire diversity as the Shannon entropy index. Unsorted, CD4+ and CD8+ repertoires were analyzed separately, except for combined analyses in which CD4+ and CD8+ sequences were merged in silico. A clone was considered expanded if an increase in frequency of at least 2-fold after treatment relative to C1D1 was found, and a pseudocount of 0.5 was applied to clones undetected at baseline. Singleton clones were defined as clones with 0 or 1 copy at C1D1, and non-singleton clones were defined as clones with 2 or more copies. Clones expanded in unsorted samples were annotated as CD4+, CD8+ or unknown by matching protein sequences in sorted samples from the same patient. Wilcoxon tests on paired samples were used to test changes in diversity from C1D1 to C4D1. TCRdb limited this immuneACCESS table to in-frame rearrangements with V and J called. A share of clones is missing; checked studies link under half to unresolved V genes, and the rest is unexplained. Clone size and the V and J calls come from that table; the DNA yielded D and trimming. For this sample there are about 36,000 clones; almost 70% appear just once. The ten largest clones add up to 11% to 15% of the sample.

The time point label, read with the paper, signifies: cycle 2 day 1 (C2D1) of nivolumab. Every trial patient had relapsed after autologous stem cell transplantation, and cohorts A, B and C differed in prior brentuximab vedotin exposure. A total of approximately 51 patients with relapsed/refractory classical Hodgkin lymphoma made up the trial cohort, and each patient's best overall response was complete response, partial response or progressive disease. Single-agent nivolumab was administered to trial patients in the multi-cohort phase II CheckMate 205 trial. An independent review committee assessed best overall response by applying the 2007 International Working Group response criteria. PBMCs from the trial were collected at three points: immediately before nivolumab initiation (C1D1), and during therapy at cycle 2 day 1 and cycle 4 day 1. Peripheral blood was collected in 8 mL Vacutainer Cell Preparation Tubes, from which PBMCs were isolated by centrifugation and then cryopreserved.

Overall study results and their limits: The study was restricted to a single clinical trial cohort, and the causes of repertoire differences, possibly disease activity or prior therapy, were left undefined. Baseline diversity similar to that of newly diagnosed patients was observed in trial patients achieving complete response, whereas significantly lower diversity was observed in partial responders and progressors. By C4D1, a significant rise was seen in CD4+ TCR diversity but not in CD8+ TCR diversity (p=0.0027 vs p=0.16), and the rise was most apparent among complete responders (p=0.02). Patients starting nivolumab less than 1 year after ASCT had lower diversity and were excluded from later analyses to avoid confounding by immune reconstitution. Baseline TCR diversity was reported to be lower in newly diagnosed patients than in healthy donors, and even lower in relapsed/refractory patients.

V is cut by 2 bases and J by 4 bases, and the space between the germline ends is 9 bases. The CDR3 covers 14 residues, taking in both the cysteine and the phenylalanine. The CDR3 DNA has 42 bases and is translated from base 1. Per the germline V gene, SNHLY is the CDR1 and FYNNEI is the CDR2. This clonotype was sampled from a human donor with classical Hodgkin lymphoma. Sequencing used peripheral blood mononuclear cells (PBMCs), obtained before the second cycle of nivolumab. The chain joins TRBV2 to TRBJ1-3; no D gene can be assigned with confidence. The nucleotide sequence reads TGTGCCAGCAGTGAACAAGTATCGGGAAACACCATATATTTT. This gives the protein CASSEQVSGNTIYF.